The 2 T cell receptor beta chains presented below share a single source sample, sequenced in a study of blood T cell repertoires in COVID-19. Profiled with immunoSEQ multiplex PCR; TCRdb holds only in-frame clones, not every one. The sample gives approximately 52,000 clones, roughly 87% of which show up once; more than 8.5% is in the top ten. The sample comprised peripheral blood. These receptors originate from a human donor in a cohort sampled during active COVID-19.

This chain links TRBV11-2 with TRBJ2-7; the D gene is possibly TRBD1 (5 bases). The germline V and J ends were trimmed by 6 bases and 3 bases, with 9 bases remaining between them. CDR1 SGHAT and CDR2 FQNNGV come from the germline V gene. CDR3 length: 12 amino acids. The CDR3 DNA reads TGTGCCAGCAGACAGGACCTCTACGAGCAGTACTTC. Its protein product is CASRQDLYEQYF.

The CDR3 reads CSVAGGHTSAGGELFF. The CDR3 DNA reads TGCAGCGTTGCTGGCGGTCACACTAGCGCAGGAGGGGAGCTGTTTTTT. The chain combines TRBV29-1 with TRBJ2-2, with 7 bases lining up with TRBD2. From germline, CDR1 is SQVTM and CDR2 ANQGSEA. The V segment lost 4 bases and the J segment 8 bases; nucleotides outside the gene matches: 16. The CDR3 is 16 residues long.